The entry below gives a single TCR beta chain sequence along with its context. Its antigen is not yet known. Base qualities are not at hand, and no much larger clone is one base apart. CDR1 and CDR2, per the germline V gene, are SGHRS and YFSETQ. Trimming removed 4 bases from V and 0 bases from J; the gene matches leave 6 bases unexplained. The cysteine opens and the phenylalanine closes a CDR3 of 16 amino acids. Only the CDR3 DNA is retained, 48 bases long and in frame from the first base. TCRbeta CDR3 regions were amplified from genomic DNA by means of the immunoSEQ Assay, a bias-controlled multiplex PCR. Turning to the authors' computational methods: Nucleated cell counts per sample were estimated from amplification of reference gene primers within the assay. To quantify the absolute abundance of each unique TCRbeta CDR3 rearrangement, sequence reads were collapsed and filtered. For each sample, productive Simpson clonality was calculated as the square root of Simpson's diversity index across productive rearrangements. This immuneACCESS table, as held by TCRdb, lists in-frame sequences with V and J called but not all clones. Of the missing ones, under half trace to an unresolved V gene in checked studies; the others have no known cause. V and J calls and clone size are copied from that table; D and trimming were computed from the DNA. The sample contains around 100,000 clones, 85% to 90% of them found a single time. The ten largest clones take up about 34% of the sample.

Collaborating institutions collected whole blood in K2EDTA tubes following their own protocols. For TCRbeta analysis, collaborators shipped samples as frozen whole blood, isolated PBMCs, or DNA extracted from either of those sample types. This entry comes from a study of blood T cell repertoires in COVID-19 (dated by TCRdb to the early 2020s). Some background on the complete study: The collaborator samples originated in the United States, Italy and Spain and spanned the acute and convalescent phases of COVID-19. The material from the prospective study consisted of cDNA or gDNA derived from T cells, B-cell-depleted T cells, or PBMCs. Deeply sampled blood TCRbeta repertoires from subjects exposed to, actively infected with, or recovered from COVID-19 were included in the dataset. A freely available public database, intended as a resource for researchers studying the immune response to SARS-CoV-2, is where the repertoires were released. The samples were drawn from the first 160 participants of the ongoing ImmuneRACE study and from more than 1,000 subjects provided by 6 global collaborators. Sample metadata almost always included a de-identified subject ID, COVID-19 status, age in years and sex. Where available, HLA class I and class II types were taken from metadata supplied by the sample provider and were not determined by assay-based typing. The study at large found these results: The amount of clinical and demographic metadata varied by source and participant and was provided uncurated.

The sequenced sample consisted of peripheral blood. The sequence came from a woman aged 80 or over with acute or convalescent COVID-19. Recombination connected TRBV5-1 to TRBJ2-1; TRBD2 fits 8 bases in the junction. Here is the DNA: TGCGCCAGCAGCGCTACTAGCGGTAGCTCCTACAATGAGCAGTTCTTC. This encodes CASSATSGSSYNEQFF.